The source of this T cell receptor (beta chain) is a study of TIL therapy for anti-PD-1-resistant metastatic lung cancer. Across the whole study: Half of patients were current or former smokers.

The immunoSEQ assay was v3. TCRdb's copy holds only in-frame clones and misses some; the assay was immunoSEQ multiplex PCR. This repertoire shows tens of thousands of clones, about 80% found once; its top ten account for more than 12%. This clone was seen just once. Its antigen is still unknown. Germline CDR1 and CDR2: MNHEY and SMNVEV (reference sequence). There are 13 residues in the CDR3. J lost 4 bases, V lost 3 bases, and 2 bases had no gene match. Findings and caveats of the study: The cohort had more treatment-naive, never-smoker and oncogene-addicted patients than typical.

Time point meaning: pre-treatment sample, taken before nivolumab and TIL therapy. Adults with stage 4 NSCLC were enrolled in a phase I trial. The genes are TRBV27 and TRBJ2-5; TRBD1 matches at 7 bases. The sample in question was blood, obtained at baseline. The sequence was obtained from a man aged 65 to 79 with non-small cell lung cancer. The CDR3 DNA reads as TGTGCCAGCAGTTTCGAGGGGGCAGAGACCCAGTACTTC. Its protein is CASSFEGAETQYF.